These 15 T cell receptor beta chains share one sample of origin, sequenced in a study of blood T cell repertoires in COVID-19. Some clones are missing from TCRdb's copy, which holds only in-frame ones; the method was immunoSEQ multiplex PCR. The sample has about 220,000 clones; around nine tenths are singletons. What was sequenced was PBMCs or T cells enriched from blood (not recorded which). Receptor source: a woman in her 50s with acute COVID-19.

V and J are TRBV27 and TRBJ2-1, with TRBD2 matching over 9 bases. Germline trimming cut 2 bases from V and 4 bases from J; bases unmatched to any gene: 3. This CDR3 region has 15 residues. Germline assignment: CDR1 MNHEY and CDR2 SMNVEV (reference sequence). The CDR3 spells CASSLRSGSYNEQFF. In DNA, the CDR3 is TGTGCCAGCAGTTTACGTAGCGGGAGTTACAATGAGCAGTTCTTC.

The chain is built from TRBV30 and TRBJ1-2, with 9 bases aligning to TRBD1. The V gene end was trimmed by 4 bases and the J gene end by 6 bases; junction bases not matched to a gene: 6. The germline CDR1 and CDR2 sequences are GTSNPN and SVGIG (reference sequence). This CDR3 has 13 residues. The CDR3 reads CAWTRTGVDGYTF. The CDR3 DNA follows: TGTGCCTGGACCCGGACAGGGGTCGATGGCTACACCTTC.

V and J are TRBV7-3 and TRBJ2-1; D call uncertain. V was cut by 2 bases and J by 7 bases, with 15 bases left in between. This CDR3 is built from 15 residues. Looked up from germline, CDR1 is SGHTA and CDR2 is FQGTGA. CDR3 DNA sequence: TGTGCCAGCAGCTTATTTGGTTCAGAAAGTAATGAGCAGTTCTTC. Translating it yields CASSLFGSESNEQFF. Looking up the rest from reference TRBV7-3 and TRBJ2-1 gives the full variable domain: GAGVSQTPSNKVTEKGKYVELRCDPISGHTALYWYRQSLGQGPEFLIYFQGTGAADDSGLPNDRFFAVRPEGSVSTLKIQRTERGDSAVYLCASSLFGSESNEQFFGPGTRLTVL.

This clone showed up just once. The J gene is TRBJ1-3, the V gene TRBV18; no reliable D call. The CDR3 totals 16 residues. CDR1 KGHSH and CDR2 LQKENI come from the germline V gene. V lost 4 bases, J lost 1 base, and 14 bases lay in between. The CDR3 protein is CASSLVHGVSGNTIYF. The CDR3 nucleotides read TGTGCCAGCTCACTCGTACACGGGGTATCTGGAAACACCATATATTTT.

The chain uses TRBV5-4 and TRBJ2-3, with D possibly being TRBD2 (5 bases). Germline assignment: CDR1 SGHNT and CDR2 YYREEE (reference sequence). The CDR3 contains 13 residues. Between the trimmed V and J ends, which lost 0 bases and 4 bases, there was a span of 6 bases. The CDR3 is CASSLGGSDTQYF. CDR3 coding DNA: TGTGCCAGCAGCTTGGGAGGGTCAGATACGCAGTATTTT.

V is TRBV5-1 and J is TRBJ1-4; D is uncertain. The CDR3 is 13 residues long. The V end lost 2 bases, the J end lost 6 bases, and 8 bases lay between the germline ends. The germline gives CDR1 SGHRS, CDR2 YFSETQ. The CDR3 is CASSLEPHEKLFF. CDR3 DNA sequence: TGCGCCAGCAGCTTAGAGCCCCATGAAAAACTGTTTTTT.

The chain links TRBV6-5 to TRBJ2-1; maybe TRBD2 (6 bases). The CDR3 runs 14 residues. V was trimmed by 3 bases and J by 5 bases, leaving 11 bases between them. The germline CDR1 and CDR2 sequences are MNHEY and SVGAGI. The CDR3 nucleotides are TGTGCCAGCAGTTATGGAGGGGCCAACAATGAGCAGTTCTTC. Protein sequence: CASSYGGANNEQFF.

CDR3 loop: CASSPEGVWYGYTF. In nucleotides, the CDR3 is TGTGCCAGCAGCCCCGAGGGGGTTTGGTATGGCTACACCTTC. V is TRBV3-1 (or the pseudogene TRBV3-2) and J is TRBJ1-2, with D possibly TRBD1 on 6 matching bases. The V gene's germline CDR1 is LGHDT and CDR2 YNNKEL (reference sequence). Trimming removed 4 bases from V and 5 bases from J, with 14 bases in between. The CDR3 has 14 amino acids.

On this clone itself: Other DNA sequences in this sample translate to the same CDR3. This chain uses TRBV7-2 with TRBJ2-2, with no clear D. V lost 1 base, J lost 5 bases, and 8 bases lay in between. The CDR3 spans 14 residues. Germline loops: CDR1 SGHTA, CDR2 FQGNSA. Here the CDR3 reads CASSLVSGTGELFF. The CDR3 region has the DNA TGTGCCAGCAGCTTAGTATCGGGTACCGGGGAGCTGTTTTTT. Full variable domain (missing parts from reference TRBV7-2 and TRBJ2-2): GAGVSQSPSNKVTEKGKDVELRCDPISGHTALYWYRQSLGQGLEFLIYFQGNSAPDKSGLPSDRFSAERTGGSVSTLTIQRTQQEDSAVYLCASSLVSGTGELFFGEGSRLTVL.

The CDR3 here is CATRGGIDEQFF. Here the CDR3 DNA reads TGTGCCACCCGGGGGGGGATCGATGAGCAGTTCTTC. The V and J genes are TRBV24-1 and TRBJ2-1; 8 bases are shared with TRBD2. The germline V gene encodes CDR1 KGHDR and CDR2 SFDVKD. The CDR3 consists of 12 residues. V gave up 9 bases and J gave up 8 bases; unmatched junction bases: 5.

This clone was observed once. This chain joins TRBV3-1 (or the pseudogene TRBV3-2) and TRBJ2-1; the match to TRBD2 covers 10 bases. The V segment lost 5 bases and the J segment 10 bases; nucleotides outside the gene matches: 11. CDR3 length equals 15 residues. Germline values: CDR1 LGHDT, CDR2 YNNKEL (reference sequence). The CDR3, as DNA: TGTGCCAGCAGCTCCCCCGGAACTAGCGGGGCCGAGCAGTTCTTC. This encodes CASSSPGTSGAEQFF.

The V gene is TRBV5-1, the J gene TRBJ2-5; 12 bases are a match to TRBD1. J lost 1 base, V lost 1 base, and 2 bases had no gene match. CDR1 is SGHRS and CDR2 is YFSETQ in the germline V gene. This CDR3 spans 16 amino acids. This CDR3 is CASSLSGQGAQETQYF. The DNA for the CDR3 is TGCGCCAGCAGCTTGTCGGGACAGGGGGCCCAAGAGACCCAGTACTTC.

This clone was seen a single time. This chain uses TRBV27 with TRBJ2-3; 7 bases map to TRBD2. Germline V gene sequence: CDR1 MNHEY, CDR2 SMNVEV (reference sequence). CDR3 length: 15 residues. Unmatched junction bases numbered 7, after V lost 3 bases and J lost 4 bases. The CDR3 sequence is CASSLGGWSADTQYF. The CDR3 nucleotides read TGTGCCAGCAGTTTGGGGGGGTGGAGTGCAGATACGCAGTATTTT.

V and J are TRBV13 and TRBJ2-7; maybe TRBD2 (6 bases). V shed 0 bases and J shed 5 bases, with 8 bases lying between them. CDR3 size: 13 residues. The germline V gene encodes CDR1 PRHDT and CDR2 FYEKMQ (reference sequence). CDR3 coding DNA: TGTGCCAGCAGCTTAGGTGGCGGGGACGAGCAGTACTTC. This encodes CASSLGGGDEQYF.

The J gene is TRBJ2-5, the V gene TRBV28; D unresolved. CDR1 is MDHEN and CDR2 is SYDVKM in the germline V gene. The germline V and J ends were trimmed by 4 bases and 5 bases, with 8 bases remaining between them. The CDR3 runs 12 residues. This CDR3 reads CASSWSRETQYF. The CDR3 nucleotides read TGTGCCAGCAGTTGGTCCCGGGAGACCCAGTACTTC.